This T cell receptor (beta chain) came from a study of cytomegalovirus exposure and HLA in healthy donors (dated by TCRdb to 2015 to 2018). About the study as a whole: In an earlier analysis of 587 of the donors, about 270 Gb of sequence data and 90 million to 120 million unique TCR beta sequences from about 179 million T cells were reported. An early release that covered about 600 HLA-typed donors contained approximately 300 gigabases of sequencing data and around 85 million unique TCR sequences. Of the roughly 410 genotyped donors, 81% were placed in the genetic ancestry cluster associated with self-reported Caucasian donors. The study aimed to test whether cataloging public T cell receptors could reveal signatures of past pathogen exposure. Using immunosequencing, the study profiled T cell repertoires from about 620 subjects and related those repertoires to cytomegalovirus serostatus. A separate validation cohort of over a hundred different subjects was used in addition to the roughly 670-subject first cohort. High-throughput TCR immunosequencing, statistical association of individual TCRs with disease status, and machine learning were combined to predict cytomegalovirus infection status. To study patterns of TCR occurrence, a later analysis re-analyzed previously published TCR beta repertoires from 650 to 750 donors and added high-resolution HLA genotyping. Rather than drawing on any new phenotypic data, the later analysis identified candidate immune exposures from TCR beta sequences and the way those sequences occurred across donors. To decide whether each TCR beta V gene segment behaved as functional or pseudogenic, an earlier analysis of nearly 600 of the donors relied on high-throughput TCR beta sequencing. Donor age, sex, ethnicity and CMV serostatus were compiled together with the repertoire data. In a later genetic analysis, genome-wide SNP genotypes for about three fifths of the 666 donors were used, and that subset was treated as a discovery cohort. All discovery cohort repertoires had been generated using a single sequencing platform. Both class I and class II loci were covered by HLA typing, at four-digit resolution. Typing coverage varied by locus: about 620-630 donors for A, B, C, DRB1 and DQB1; roughly 520 for DQA1; more than 600 for DPA1; more than 450 for DPB1. Because of strong linkage in the cohort, roughly five DR-DQ haplotypes were treated as single units for association and clustering. Among almost 400 genotyped donors of the cohort, an average of 235,054 unique TCR beta nucleotide sequences were sequenced per donor, around 18% of them non-productive. Beyond this particular receptor, the publication reports: A later genetic analysis associated a missense DCLRE1C variant with V-gene and J-gene trimming of TCR beta chains, and an independent cohort replicated the association. Most TCR sequences were seen in very few donors, while some public TCRs were found in many individuals. Cytomegalovirus status was reported to be diagnosed by the classifier with high specificity and sensitivity in both the original and validation cohorts. A cluster of highly shared sequence variants was judged likely to be a technical artifact of the sequencing pipeline. Some IMGT-functional V segments, including TRBV6-2 and TRBV6-3, could not be told apart with the 87-base-pair reads, so those segments were excluded. A few of the identified cytomegalovirus-associated TCR beta chains were confirmed in vitro to be specific for cytomegalovirus antigens. In an earlier analysis of 450 to 750 of the donors, most TCR beta V segments appeared in productive rearrangements about 87% or about 30% of the time, broadly matching IMGT annotations. A later analysis found that TCR association rates varied across HLA loci, with DRB1 alleles showing the most associated TCRs and HLA-C alleles the fewest. A later analysis associated 16,951 TCR beta sequences with specific HLA alleles at a false discovery rate of 0.05. A further reported finding was that TCR beta sequences accurately predicted the HLA-A and HLA-B alleles for most subjects in the first cohort. A later analysis found that most CMV-associated TCR beta chains appeared HLA-restricted, with HLA associations seemingly driven largely by CMV exposure. In a later genetic analysis, fewer N-insertions in productive TCRs were reported among donors in an Asian-associated ancestry cluster than the approximately 670-donor mean. The study listed around 160 TCR beta chains as associated with cytomegalovirus. The presence/absence analyses assumed that sequencing depth was roughly uniform across donors, and that assumption may not be true. Correlated functional status among segregating V segments might be attributable to linkage disequilibrium, but an unknown experimental factor could not be ruled out. The authors suggested that the approach could potentially be generalized to other disease states and immunological phenotypes. A later analysis reported that several top co-occurrence clusters appeared linked to parvovirus B19, influenza, CMV and Epstein-Barr virus. Compared with equally common non-associated chains, HLA-associated TCR beta chains in a later analysis were more clonally expanded and had lower generation probabilities. HLA typing was unavailable for some donors at each locus, so association tests used only the typed subset. The cohort was sequenced for TCR beta chains only, and without alpha or paired-chain data the features that could be detected were limited. For the cohort, immune exposure information was limited to CMV serostatus. When HLA alleles, especially DR and DQ, strongly co-occurred, attributing TCR associations to individual alleles was difficult. The earlier analysis of almost 600 of the donors excluded some 15 rarely observed V segments, including chromosome 9 orphons, because counts were too low.

As for this clone: Its antigen is currently not known. No clone much larger than this one lies a single base away; base qualities are absent.

From the germline V gene (reference sequence), CDR1 is MNHEY and CDR2 is SMNVEV. V is cut back by 2 bases and J by 5 bases, with 8 bases in the junction unmatched. Its CDR3 holds 15 amino acids, cysteine through phenylalanine. Solely the CDR3 DNA is kept, with 45 bases framed from the first base. The cohort was made up of 666 healthy bone marrow donors. At the time of sampling, every cohort member was nominally healthy, though immune exposures that went unrecorded were likely present. The donor was CMV seropositive and belonged to the group of some 290 seropositive cohort members. A peripheral blood sample was collected from each donor, and TCR beta sequencing was performed on peripheral blood mononuclear cells. The Qiagen DNeasy Blood Extraction Kit was used to extract genomic DNA from the blood cell samples. The library was generated by the immunoSEQ multiplex PCR assay. The multiplex PCR relied on a mix of 60 forward primers for TCR Vbeta segments and 13 reverse primers for TCR Jbeta segments. The CDR3 region of rearranged TCR beta genes was amplified from genomic DNA with a multiplex PCR assay. On the Illumina HiSeq System, the amplified TCR beta libraries were sequenced as 87-base-pair reads. The study's own analysis went as follows. A later analysis tallied tens of millions of unique TCR beta chains across the 666 repertoires, and about 10 million of those chains were shared by two or more donors. To remove PCR and sequencing errors, raw reads were error-corrected and collapsed into unique sequences using a nearest-neighbor algorithm that merged closely related sequences. Alignment of CDR3 sequences to IMGT reference sequences was used to assign V, D and J gene segments. For a sequence to be retained, at least a six-nucleotide match to both a V gene segment and a J gene segment was required. Rearrangements were classified as productive when the CDR3 lacked stop codons and remained in frame with V and J, and all other rearrangements were classified as non-productive. CDR3 was defined according to IMGT convention as the region running from the second conserved V-encoded cysteine to the conserved J-encoded phenylalanine. The earlier analysis of around 640 of the donors excluded sequences that lacked an unambiguous match to a single V gene segment. In an earlier analysis of approximately 590 of the donors, V segments were called functional above 56.7% productive rearrangements and were called segregating when the between-donor standard deviation exceeded 5%. To diagnose cytomegalovirus status from the catalog of TCR beta chain sequences, a statistical classification framework was built. In a later analysis, V and J genes were assigned by comparing TCR nucleotide sequences against IMGT/GENE-DB human TR gene sequences. A later analysis assigned CDR3 sequences and most-parsimonious VDJ recombination scenarios with the TCRdist pipeline. In a later analysis, each TCR beta chain was defined by its CDR3 amino acid sequence together with its V-gene family, and reads without a unique V-gene family were excluded. To address suspected cross-contamination and a sequencing artifact, a later analysis removed some 620 highly shared, low-generation-probability nucleotide sequences. In a later analysis, a clonal expansion index for each public chain was calculated from normalized within-repertoire ranks of inferred template counts. Generation probabilities in a later analysis came from a VDJ recombination model fitted to out-of-frame rearrangements, and those results were checked against IGoR. In a later analysis, TCR-TCR, TCR-HLA and TCR-CMV co-occurrence was scored with hypergeometric tests, and a repertoire-size bias correction was applied to TCR pairs. A later analysis estimated false discovery rates by permuting HLA or CMV assignments 20 times. In a later analysis, co-occurring TCRs were grouped using DBSCAN, and TCRdist sequence similarity was added for clustering within HLA-allele-positive subsets. Co-occurrence clustering excluded repertoires with fewer than 30,000 or more than 120,000 public chains, plus five with anomalous nucleotide sharing. The immuneACCESS repertoire file appears here via TCRdb, limited to in-frame rearrangements. These files lack a portion of the clones; in checked studies, under half of the deficit traces to unresolved V genes, and the cause of the others is not known. Clone size and V and J calls were adopted from that table, with D and trimming inferred from the DNA. The sample table records some 170,000 clones; roughly four fifths of these occur just once. The ten most abundant clones make up about 10% of the sample.

The chain is encoded by TRBV27 joined to TRBJ2-5; TRBD2 agrees with 7 junctional bases. Sequenced sample: PBMCs. The source is a man in his fifties in good health and CMV-seropositive. The DNA is TGTGCCAGCAGTTTAGCTCCTGGGGAGGGGGAGACCCAGTACTTC. The translation is CASSLAPGEGETQYF.